This TCR beta chain was captured in a study of CXCR3-negative and CXCR3-positive naive CD8 T cells. Study-level points and caveats: CXCR3-positive naive cells had more hydrophobic TRB CDR3s than CXCR3-negative naive cells.

Naive CD8+ T cells were CD45RO-CCR7+CD27+CD95-. Notes on this clonotype: What it binds is not known.

Each TRB cDNA library was prepared by 5' RACE (with UMI labels). After re-calling the 5' RACE reads, TCRdb lists one entry per CDR3 protein, DNA absent. The sample totals tens of thousands of distinct CDR3 sequences. Per the germline V gene, CDR1 is SGDLS and CDR2 is YYNGEE. The CDR3 runs to 14 residues. The V gene is TRBV9, the J gene TRBJ2-2; TCRdb lists TRBD1, though no DNA is available to test this call. Sequencing was carried out using naive CXCR3+ CD8+ T cells from blood. The subset was: CD45RO-CCR7+CD27+CD95- naive CD8+ T cells expressing CXCR3 (TNR3+). The sequence was obtained from a human donor in good health. Some clones in this sample may be carry-over from other donors' samples. CDR3 protein: CASSPPRGTGELFF.